This entry features one T cell receptor beta chain sequence. Germline and junction disagree at one end, which may indicate a read error. The data belong to a study of tumor-infiltrating lymphocytes in primary liver carcinoma. Using a constant-region primer together with ProtoScript II reverse transcriptase, TCR beta cDNA was made from 500 ng of total RNA. Libraries of TCR beta came from three nested multiplex PCR rounds with slightly modified ARM-PCR. In the first two PCR rounds, TRBV1-TRBV30 forward primers were paired with a C-beta reverse primer, and each round lasted approximately 9 cycles. TCRdb re-derived calls from the multiplex PCR reads in MiXCR, one entry per CDR3 protein. The data hold about 100,000 distinct CDR3 sequences, with approximately 71% observed a single time. The study co-extracted DNA and RNA from about 21-30 mg of unsorted bulk tissue. CDR1 and CDR2 from the germline V gene are SGHNT and YYREEE (reference sequence). This CDR3 is 14 amino acids long.

This TCR derives from a woman between 55 and 75 years old with primary liver carcinoma and hepatitis B virus infection. The rearrangement links TRBV5-4 to TRBJ2-7; tentative D call: TRBD2 (6 bases). Sequenced material: liver tumor tissue from sampling region 5. Subset in this sample: tumor region T5, tumor centre. In nucleotides, the CDR3 is TGTGTCAGCAGCGCGGGAAGGGTACCCTACGAGCATTACTTC. Translating gives CVSSAGRVPYEHYF.